This is a list of T cell receptor beta chains from one sample in a study of blood T cell repertoires in COVID-19. The repertoire was sequenced with immunoSEQ multiplex PCR; TCRdb's copy has only in-frame clones and lacks some. In the table there are 250,000 to 350,000 clones, around 88% of which are singletons. The sample taken for sequencing was PBMCs or T cells enriched from blood (not recorded which). These receptor sequences come from a woman in her thirties or forties who had recovered from COVID-19. Both conserved end residues are part of each CDR3. D genes are given only for firm matches. Some rows have no size entry. The others give once, few or many, or a class for an expanded clone.

v_call: TRBV9
clone_size: .
d_call: TRBD1
j_call: TRBJ1-2
cdr3_nt: TGTGCCAGCACCCGAGACAGGGATTATGGCGGCTACACCTTC
cdr3_aa: CASTRDRDYGGYTF

v_call: TRBV19
clone_size: .
d_call: .
j_call: TRBJ1-6
cdr3_nt: TGTGCCAGTAGTGGCAATTCACCCCTCCACTTT
cdr3_aa: CASSGNSPLHF

v_call: TRBV6-5
clone_size: .
d_call: TRBD1
j_call: TRBJ2-7
cdr3_nt: TGTGCCAGCAGTCACAGGGGGTACGAGCAGTACTTC
cdr3_aa: CASSHRGYEQYF

v_call: TRBV5-1
clone_size: .
d_call: .
j_call: TRBJ2-3
cdr3_nt: TGCGCCAGCAGAAAGGTGGGGCCTCAGTTCACAGATACGCAGTATTTT
cdr3_aa: CASRKVGPQFTDTQYF

v_call: TRBV7-2
clone_size: .
d_call: TRBD1
j_call: TRBJ2-1
cdr3_nt: TGTGCCAGCAGCACCCGATGGACAGGAGAGATCAACAATGAGCAGTTCTTC
cdr3_aa: CASSTRWTGEINNEQFF

v_call: TRBV10-1
clone_size: few
d_call: TRBD2
j_call: TRBJ2-7
cdr3_nt: TGCGCCAGCAGTGAGTCGGGACTAGCGGCCGAGCAGTACTTC
cdr3_aa: CASSESGLAAEQYF

v_call: TRBV6-2/TRBV6-3
clone_size: .
d_call: TRBD1
j_call: TRBJ1-1
cdr3_nt: TGTGCCAGCAGTTACGGGGACAGGGTCCCTGAAGCTTTCTTT
cdr3_aa: CASSYGDRVPEAFF

v_call: TRBV28
clone_size: .
d_call: .
j_call: TRBJ1-1
cdr3_nt: TGTGCCAGCAGTTTCGACCTAATGAGGACTGAAGCTTTCTTT
cdr3_aa: CASSFDLMRTEAFF

v_call: TRBV7-9
clone_size: .
d_call: TRBD2
j_call: TRBJ2-3
cdr3_nt: TGTGCCAGCAGCTTAGAGGGAGGGGGCACAGATACGCAGTATTTT
cdr3_aa: CASSLEGGGTDTQYF

v_call: TRBV6-5
clone_size: .
d_call: .
j_call: TRBJ2-7
cdr3_nt: TGTGCCATCCCGAGGCCACCCGACGAGCAGTACTTC
cdr3_aa: CAIPRPPDEQYF

v_call: TRBV4-3
clone_size: .
d_call: .
j_call: TRBJ2-3
cdr3_nt: TGCGCCAGCAGCCAAGATCAGGGGGATACGCAGTATTTT
cdr3_aa: CASSQDQGDTQYF

v_call: TRBV7-2
clone_size: few
d_call: .
j_call: TRBJ2-2
cdr3_nt: TGTGCCAGCAGCGGGAAGGAGCGGCAAAGCACCGGGGAGCTGTTTTTT
cdr3_aa: CASSGKERQSTGELFF

v_call: TRBV28
clone_size: .
d_call: .
j_call: TRBJ1-5
cdr3_nt: TGTGCCAGCAGCCATAGACAGCGGGAAACGCCCCAGCATTTT
cdr3_aa: CASSHRQRETPQHF

v_call: TRBV5-4
clone_size: .
d_call: .
j_call: TRBJ2-2
cdr3_nt: TGTGCCAGCGGGAAAATGGGAGGGAACACCGGGGAGCTGTTTTTT
cdr3_aa: CASGKMGGNTGELFF

v_call: TRBV30
clone_size: .
d_call: TRBD2
j_call: TRBJ2-7
cdr3_nt: TGTGCCTGGAGTTGGGCTAGCGGGACCTACGAGCAGTACTTC
cdr3_aa: CAWSWASGTYEQYF

v_call: TRBV28
clone_size: .
d_call: TRBD1
j_call: TRBJ1-2
cdr3_nt: TGTGCCAGCAGCACCCAGGGACAGATCTATGGCTACACCTTC
cdr3_aa: CASSTQGQIYGYTF

v_call: TRBV29-1
clone_size: once
d_call: TRBD1
j_call: TRBJ1-2
cdr3_nt: TGCAGCGTTGAAGCGGGACAGATTACCTATGGCTACACCTTC
cdr3_aa: CSVEAGQITYGYTF